Listed here are 28 T cell receptor beta chains from one sample, sequenced in a study of control samples from healthy donors and cancer patients. Sequenced by immunoSEQ multiplex PCR; TCRdb stores in-frame clones only, minus some. The sample holds around 200,000 clones; just under 95% are singletons and the top ten take almost 1.5%. Sequenced material: blood. These receptors came from a man aged 18 to 29 in good health.

The chain carries TRBV19 and TRBJ2-7; 7 nucleotides line up with TRBD1. The CDR3 is 14 amino acids. J lost 0 bases, V lost 6 bases, and 5 bases had no gene match. Per germline, CDR1 LNHDA and CDR2 SQIVND (reference sequence). The CDR3 DNA follows: TGTGCCAGTAGCCAAACAGGGGACTCCTACGAGCAGTACTTC. The encoded protein is CASSQTGDSYEQYF.

This rearrangement joins TRBV6-5 to TRBJ2-7; 9 bases line up with TRBD2. CDR3 length equals 14 residues. The ends lost 6 bases at V and 3 bases at J; junction bases unmatched: 6. Germline V lookup: CDR1 MNHEY, CDR2 SVGAGI. CDR3 sequence: CASSGTSLNYEQYF. The DNA for the CDR3 is TGTGCCAGCAGCGGGACTAGCCTAAACTACGAGCAGTACTTC.

V usage is TRBV11-2 and J usage is TRBJ2-3, with a tentative D call TRBD1 (7 bases). The V and J ends lost 5 bases and 1 base respectively, with 16 bases between them. This CDR3 is built from 16 residues. Looked up from germline, CDR1 is SGHAT and CDR2 is FQNNGV. The CDR3 spells CASSHPQGGRTDTQYF. As DNA, the CDR3 is TGTGCCAGCAGCCACCCCCAGGGGGGCCGCACAGATACGCAGTATTTT.

This rearrangement joins TRBV7-8 to TRBJ2-2, with D perhaps TRBD1 (6 bases). Trimming left V 5 bases short and J 4 bases short, with 17 bases between. Germline loops: CDR1 SGHVS, CDR2 FQNEAQ. This CDR3 comprises 16 residues. The CDR3 region is CASSPFGGSGTGELFF. The CDR3 DNA reads as TGTGCCAGCAGCCCCTTTGGGGGCTCTGGCACCGGGGAGCTGTTTTTT.

This rearrangement joins TRBV9 to TRBJ2-1; 15 bases align to TRBD2. Per germline, CDR1 SGDLS and CDR2 YYNGEE. This CDR3 contains 17 residues. V was pared by 4 bases and J by 5 bases, with 7 bases of the junction left unmatched. CDR3 loop: CASSPWTSGGADNEQFF. The CDR3 DNA reads as TGTGCCAGCAGCCCTTGGACTAGCGGGGGGGCGGACAATGAGCAGTTCTTC.

This chain links TRBV5-4 with TRBJ1-6; 7 bases agree with TRBD1. There are 15 residues in the CDR3. The germline V gene has CDR1 SGHNT and CDR2 YYREEE (reference sequence). The V gene end was trimmed by 4 bases and the J gene end by 7 bases; junction bases not matched to a gene: 8. CDR3 sequence reads: CASSHYSGGNSPLHF. DNA for the CDR3: TGTGCCAGCAGCCATTATTCAGGGGGGAATTCACCCCTCCACTTT. Variable domain in full (rest from reference TRBV5-4 and TRBJ1-6): ETGVTQSPTHLIKTRGQQVTLRCSSQSGHNTVSWYQQALGQGPQFIFQYYREEENGRGNFPPRFSGLQFPNYSSELNVNALELDDSALYLCASSHYSGGNSPLHFGNGTRLTVT.

The chain is built from TRBV7-2 and TRBJ1-2, with 8 bases matching TRBD1. The CDR3 covers 15 residues. Germline CDR1 SGHTA, CDR2 FQGNSA. J lost 4 bases, V lost 5 bases, and 9 bases had no gene match. CDR3 nucleotide sequence: TGTGCCAGCAGCCCCAGGGGGCTTTGGAGCTATGGCTACACCTTC. As protein: CASSPRGLWSYGYTF.

The rearrangement links TRBV6-5 to TRBJ2-1; D uncertain. Trimming left V 4 bases short and J 7 bases short, with 5 bases between. CDR1 is MNHEY, CDR2 SVGAGI, per germline. This CDR3 has 11 residues. The CDR3 nucleotides are TGTGCCAGCAGTTTCTTTAATGAGCAGTTCTTC. It translates to CASSFFNEQFF.

The chain combines TRBV24-1 with TRBJ1-5, with D possibly being TRBD1 (6 bases). Trimming removed 6 bases at V and 3 bases at J, with 11 bases between. The CDR3 extends over 14 amino acids. CDR1 and CDR2 (germline): KGHDR, SFDVKD. The CDR3 coding sequence is TGTGCCACCAGTTCCGGGACAAACAATCAGCCCCAGCATTTT. Amino acid sequence: CATSSGTNNQPQHF.

The chain couples TRBV7-3 to TRBJ1-5, with D maybe TRBD1 (5 bases). The germline V gene encodes CDR1 SGHTA and CDR2 FQGTGA. The CDR3 covers 13 residues. V was trimmed by 6 bases and J by 4 bases, leaving 10 bases between them. DNA for the CDR3: TGTGCCAGCAGTCCCGGGGGGAATCAGCCCCAGCATTTT. Its translation is CASSPGGNQPQHF.

This clone showed up just once. The chain combines TRBV25-1 with TRBJ1-1; TRBD1 agrees at 7 bases. Trimming cost V 5 bases and J 4 bases; bases outside gene matches: 10. This CDR3 contains 15 residues. Germline V gene sequence: CDR1 MGHDK, CDR2 SYGVNS. The CDR3 protein is CASSLTGVLATEAFF. DNA of the CDR3: TGTGCCAGCAGTCTTACAGGGGTCCTGGCCACTGAAGCTTTCTTT.

The CDR3 here is CASGMGGDRQPQHF. The CDR3, as DNA: TGTGCTAGTGGAATGGGGGGGGATAGACAGCCCCAGCATTTT. The rearrangement joins TRBV12-5 to TRBJ1-5, with D possibly being TRBD1 (5 bases). V was clipped by 6 bases and J by 7 bases, with 16 bases between them. Germline CDR1 reads LGHNT; CDR2 reads FRNRAP. The CDR3 extends over 14 amino acids.

In nucleotides, the CDR3 is TGTGCCAGCAGTCCTAGGGACACCCGAGGTGGCTACACCTTC. It encodes CASSPRDTRGGYTF. This rearrangement joins TRBV6-5 to TRBJ1-2, with a weak D call TRBD1 (6 bases). CDR1 is MNHEY and CDR2 is SVGAGI in the germline V gene. The CDR3 sequence is 14 residues long. Deletions cut 5 bases from V and 7 bases from J, with 17 bases between.

In this sample, this clone turned up once. This sequence joins TRBV20-1 and TRBJ2-7, with D possibly TRBD1 on 5 matching bases. Germline assignment: CDR1 DFQATT and CDR2 SNEGSKA (reference sequence). V lost 3 bases and J lost 3, with 15 bases in between. This CDR3 has 14 residues. This CDR3 is CSASKGSISYEQYF. The CDR3, as DNA: TGCAGTGCTAGTAAGGGGTCAATCAGCTACGAGCAGTACTTC.

This clone was seen only a few times. The rearrangement joins TRBV5-1 to TRBJ1-1, with D possibly TRBD1 on 5 matching bases. Germline V gene sequence: CDR1 SGHRS, CDR2 YFSETQ. Deletions cut 3 bases from V and 3 bases from J, with 6 bases between. The CDR3 extends over 12 amino acids. The CDR3: CASSSGYTEAFF. The CDR3, as DNA: TGCGCCAGCAGCTCAGGGTACACTGAAGCTTTCTTT.

The chain recombines TRBV19 with TRBJ2-5; D may be TRBD2 (6 bases). This CDR3 has 14 amino acids. V lost 7 bases, J lost 5 bases, and 17 bases lay in between. CDR1 and CDR2 (germline): LNHDA, SQIVND (reference sequence). The CDR3 loop is CASTPVGGRETQYF. CDR3 sequence (DNA): TGTGCCAGTACCCCAGTGGGGGGTCGGGAGACCCAGTACTTC.

This rearrangement joins TRBV5-1 to TRBJ2-2, with D perhaps matching TRBD2 (6 bases). Looked up from germline, CDR1 is SGHRS and CDR2 is YFSETQ. The CDR3 contains 15 residues. V was pared by 5 bases and J by 3 bases, with 14 bases between. The CDR3 nucleotides are TGCGCCAGCAGTTTTACCTCGGGAGACACCGGGGAGCTGTTTTTT. This encodes CASSFTSGDTGELFF.

V is TRBV7-2 and J is TRBJ2-7, with D unclear. This CDR3 is 14 amino acids long. The germline V and J ends were trimmed by 3 bases and 0 bases, with 9 bases remaining between them. Germline CDR1 SGHTA, CDR2 FQGNSA. The DNA for the CDR3 is TGTGCCAGCAGCTTGGCAGTTTACTCCTACGAGCAGTACTTC. This sequence encodes CASSLAVYSYEQYF.

The rearrangement uses TRBV15 and TRBJ1-6, with unresolved D. The germline V and J ends were trimmed by 0 bases and 17 bases, with 8 bases remaining between them. This CDR3 contains 11 residues. Germline lookup yields CDR1 LNHNV and CDR2 YYDKDF (reference sequence). The DNA for the CDR3 is TGTGCCACCAGCAGAGATCGTGTTGTCCACTTT. Protein: CATSRDRVVHF.

The rearrangement links TRBV18 to TRBJ1-6; 7 nucleotides match TRBD1. CDR1 KGHSH and CDR2 LQKENI come from the germline V gene. V lost 4 bases to trimming and J lost 5 bases; unmatched junction nucleotides: 5. This CDR3 spans 15 amino acids. The CDR3: CASSQSTGDNSPLHF. Here the CDR3 DNA reads TGTGCCAGCTCACAATCCACAGGGGATAATTCACCCCTCCACTTT.

The V call is TRBV3-1 (or the pseudogene TRBV3-2), the J call TRBJ2-7; D may be TRBD2 (6 bases). V was shortened by 1 base and J by 1 base, with 11 bases between the two germline ends. The V gene's germline CDR1 is LGHDT and CDR2 YNNKEL (reference sequence). The CDR3 has 15 amino acids. The CDR3 DNA sequence: TGTGCCAGCAGCCAAGGACTAGACCGTTCCTACGAGCAGTACTTC. The encoded protein is CASSQGLDRSYEQYF.

The V call is TRBV5-1, the J call TRBJ2-1; TRBD1 is a possible D gene (6 bases). V gave up 0 bases and J gave up 5 bases, with 12 bases separating them. From germline, CDR1 is SGHRS and CDR2 YFSETQ. The CDR3 totals 15 residues. Written as DNA, the CDR3 is TGCGCCAGCAGCTTGGGAGTAGGGGGTAACAATGAGCAGTTCTTC. It encodes CASSLGVGGNNEQFF. Drawing the rest from reference TRBV5-1 and TRBJ2-1, the complete variable domain is KAGVTQTPRYLIKTRGQQVTLSCSPISGHRSVSWYQQTPGQGLQFLFEYFSETQRNKGNFPGRFSGRQFSNSRSEMNVSTLELGDSALYLCASSLGVGGNNEQFFGPGTRLTVL.

This clone was observed a few times. This chain uses TRBV9 with TRBJ1-1; D is unresolved. Germline V gene lookup returns CDR1 SGDLS and CDR2 YYNGEE. The CDR3 totals 13 residues. The germline V and J ends were trimmed by 2 bases and 3 bases, with 8 bases remaining between them. CDR3 sequence: CASSVTADTEAFF. The CDR3 bases are TGTGCCAGCAGCGTTACGGCGGACACTGAAGCTTTCTTT.

The chain has TRBV7-2 and TRBJ2-5, with D tentatively TRBD2 (6 bases). CDR1 is SGHTA, CDR2 FQGNSA, per germline. Between the trimmed V and J ends, which lost 5 bases and 5 bases, there was a span of 9 bases. This CDR3 is 12 amino acids long. Written as DNA, the CDR3 is TGTGCCAGCAGCGCTGGGAGGGAGACCCAGTACTTC. It encodes CASSAGRETQYF. The full variable domain, completed using reference TRBV7-2 and TRBJ2-5, is GAGVSQSPSNKVTEKGKDVELRCDPISGHTALYWYRQSLGQGLEFLIYFQGNSAPDKSGLPSDRFSAERTGGSVSTLTIQRTQQEDSAVYLCASSAGRETQYFGPGTRLLVL.

This chain links TRBV2 with TRBJ1-2, with 7 bases identical to TRBD1. This CDR3 is built from 16 residues. Trimming at V came to 7 bases and at J to 0 bases, leaving 11 bases not matched to a gene. Germline CDR1 reads SNHLY; CDR2 reads FYNNEI. The CDR3 coding sequence is TGTGCCAGCACCCAAAGGGGGCTCCAATCTAACTATGGCTACACCTTC. Translated: CASTQRGLQSNYGYTF.

This rearrangement joins TRBV19 to TRBJ2-1, with TRBD2 identical over 9 bases. Germline CDR1 and CDR2: LNHDA and SQIVND (reference sequence). The CDR3 spans 18 residues. The trim removed 5 bases at V and 0 bases at J, leaving 11 bases unmatched. CDR3 residues: CASSRNSGGRSSYNEQFF. CDR3 DNA: TGTGCCAGTAGTCGGAATAGCGGGGGCCGAAGCTCCTACAATGAGCAGTTCTTC.

The V gene is TRBV19, the J gene TRBJ1-1; D uncertain. The length of the CDR3 is 15 residues. CDR1 is LNHDA, CDR2 SQIVND, per germline (reference sequence). V was shortened by 3 bases and J by 1 base, with 12 bases between the two germline ends. CDR3 sequence reads: CASSISGSSNTEAFF. The CDR3, as DNA: TGTGCCAGTAGTATTTCCGGGTCTTCGAACACTGAAGCTTTCTTT.

The chain joins TRBV7-9 to TRBJ2-7; D is possibly TRBD2 (6 bases). This CDR3 comprises 18 residues. V was shortened by 6 bases and J by 5 bases, with 29 bases between the two germline ends. CDR1 SEHNR and CDR2 FQNEAQ come from the germline V gene (reference sequence). CDR3 sequence reads: CASSSNGPGVGRSNEQYF. In nucleotides, the CDR3 is TGTGCCAGCAGTTCGAACGGCCCGGGGGTAGGCCGGTCCAACGAGCAGTACTTC. Supplemented by reference TRBV7-9 and TRBJ2-7, the full variable domain reads DTGVSQNPRHKITKRGQNVTFRCDPISEHNRLYWYRQTLGQGPEFLTYFQNEAQLEKSRLLSDRFSAERPKGSFSTLEIQRTEQGDSAMYLCASSSNGPGVGRSNEQYFGPGTRLTVT.